The entry below gives a single TCR beta chain sequence along with its context. PCR amplification relied on 60 Vbeta primers (plus 13 Jbeta primers). Sequenced by immunoSEQ multiplex PCR; TCRdb stores in-frame clones only, minus some. The sample lists 100,000 or so clones, approximately 81% occurring once. The data originate from a study of cytomegalovirus exposure and HLA in healthy donors. This TCR came from a female donor in good health and CMV-seropositive. Sequenced material: PBMCs.

The CDR3 nucleotides read TGCGCCAGCAGCCAAGAGGGCAGGGGCCAGAGTGGAAACACCATATATTTT. Its translation: CASSQEGRGQSGNTIYF. The chain combines TRBV4-1 with TRBJ1-3; maybe TRBD1 (6 bases). Germline CDR1 and CDR2: MGHRA and YSYEKL. V lost 0 bases and J lost 3, with 15 bases in between. The CDR3 length is 17 residues.